This T cell receptor beta chain was sequenced during a study of blood T cell repertoires in COVID-19. About the research overall: Material from acute and convalescent COVID-19 was sourced from the United States, Italy and Spain. From T cells, B-cell-depleted T cells, or PBMCs came the material, which was cDNA or gDNA.

V was pared by 6 bases and J by 3 bases, with 9 bases between. The germline V gene encodes CDR1 MNHNY and CDR2 SVGAGI (reference sequence). This CDR3 spans 13 amino acids. Authors' methods: Cell counts per sample came from amplifying reference gene primers. Method: immunoSEQ multiplex PCR; TCRdb's copy keeps in-frame clones and lacks some. V and J calls and clone size are as listed in that table; D and trimming were resolved from the DNA. This table holds 250,000 to 350,000 clones, roughly 90% found once. This clone was counted a single time. The sequence came from a woman in her twenties or thirties with active or convalescent COVID-19. The sequenced sample consisted of peripheral blood. The chain carries TRBV6-6 and TRBJ1-5, with D perhaps matching TRBD1 (6 bases). The CDR3 coding sequence is TGTGCCAGCAGCACAGGGTTCAATCAGCCCCAGCATTTT. Translating gives CASSTGFNQPQHF.